These T cell receptor beta chains were read from a single sample in a study of blood T cell repertoires in COVID-19. This table comes from immunoSEQ multiplex PCR, and its TCRdb copy is limited to in-frame clones, with some not included. The sample consists of over 150,000 clones, 83% of them appearing once. The sequencing input was peripheral blood. Every receptor here comes from a woman aged 55-69 years with COVID-19, enrolled during active disease. The CDR3 runs from the conserved cysteine through the conserved F or W. D genes are given only for firm matches. A row's size may be missing; if present it is once, few, many or a size class.

d_gene	v_gene	j_gene	len	abundance	CDR3aa	CDR3nt
.	TRBV7-9	TRBJ2-4	15	.	CASSVTESGKNIQYF	TGTGCCAGCAGCGTTACGGAGAGCGGGAAAAACATTCAGTACTTC
.	TRBV3-1/TRBV3-2	TRBJ2-5	15	.	CASSQDGKRGKTQYF	TGTGCCAGCAGCCAAGATGGAAAAAGGGGTAAGACCCAGTACTTC
.	TRBV7-2	TRBJ2-3	16	.	CASSLGLGPSTDTQYF	TGTGCCAGCAGCTTAGGGTTGGGCCCTAGCACAGATACGCAGTATTTT
.	TRBV11-3	TRBJ2-3	14	.	CASSPGGSLDTQYF	TGTGCCAGCAGCCCTGGGGGGTCGTTAGATACGCAGTATTTT
TRBD2	TRBV19	TRBJ2-3	15	once	CASSIMASGTDTQYF	TGTGCCAGTAGTATTATGGCTAGCGGTACTGATACGCAGTATTTT
TRBD1	TRBV6-5	TRBJ1-4	13	.	CATAGQINEKLFF	TGTGCCACCGCGGGACAGATAAATGAAAAACTGTTTTTT
.	TRBV18	TRBJ1-3	14	.	CASSPPGVRNTIYF	TGTGCCAGCTCACCACCCGGTGTCCGGAACACCATATATTTT
TRBD2	TRBV2	TRBJ2-5	15	.	CASTLSGAPRETQYF	TGTGCCAGCACCTTAAGCGGGGCCCCTCGGGAGACCCAGTACTTC
.	TRBV5-1	TRBJ2-1	16	.	CASSSSPSAPYNEQFF	TGCGCCAGCAGCTCGTCTCCTAGCGCTCCCTACAATGAGCAGTTCTTC
.	TRBV9	TRBJ1-1	12	.	CASSAVGFEAFF	TGTGCCAGCAGCGCGGTGGGCTTTGAAGCTTTCTTT
TRBD1	TRBV7-3	TRBJ1-6	15	.	CASSSQPGQGFPLHF	TGTGCCAGCAGCTCCCAGCCGGGACAGGGCTTCCCCCTCCACTTT